The rows below give T cell receptor beta chains drawn from one sample of a study of HIV-infected patients and healthy controls. In TCRdb, the 5' RACE reads were re-called with MiXCR into one record per CDR3 protein. The table shows 15,000 to 20,000 distinct CDR3 sequences, with 10% occurring only once. Material: blood. The receptors were sampled from an adult in good health. Both conserved end residues are part of each CDR3. D genes are given only for firm matches. Only part of the rows carry a size: once, few, many, or a class if the clone is expanded.

TRBJ2-3,many,TRBV20-1,TRBD2,TGCAGTGCTAGACTAGCGGGAGTGGAGGATACGCAGTATTTT,CSARLAGVEDTQYF
TRBJ2-1,NA,TRBV14,NA,TGTGCCAGCAGCCATGGCAGCTACAATGAGCAGTTCTTC,CASSHGSYNEQFF
TRBJ2-3,many,TRBV5-1,NA,TGCGCCAGCAGCTTGGCCGGCGGGTACGAGAGCACAGATACGCAGTATTTT,CASSLAGGYESTDTQYF
TRBJ1-2,many,TRBV19,NA,TGTGCCAGTAGTACCTACTATGGCTACACCTTC,CASSTYYGYTF
TRBJ2-1,many,TRBV29-1,NA,TGCAGCGTGGAGTCCTACAATGAGCAGTTCTTC,CSVESYNEQFF
TRBJ2-1,many,TRBV10-2,TRBD2,TGCGCCAGCACCCCTAGCGGGGCTAGTAACTCCTACAATGAGCAGTTCTTC,CASTPSGASNSYNEQFF
TRBJ2-3,few,TRBV7-2,TRBD2,TGTGCCAGCAGGAAACTAGCGGGAGAATACCCAGATACGCAGTATTTT,CASRKLAGEYPDTQYF
TRBJ1-1,many,TRBV7-9,TRBD1,TGTGCCAGCAGCTCTTCGACAGGGGCTGTTGAAGCTTTCTTT,CASSSSTGAVEAFF
TRBJ1-1,few,TRBV19,NA,TGTGCCAGTAGCATTCCTCTCAGGGTCCCCACTGAAGCTTTCTTT,CASSIPLRVPTEAFF
TRBJ2-7,medium-sized,TRBV29-1,TRBD2,TGCAGCGTTGTCTCGAGCGGGAGCCCCTACGAGCAGTACTTC,CSVVSSGSPYEQYF
TRBJ2-1,few,TRBV7-2,NA,TGTGCCAGCAGCCCCCGGGACCGATTAACGGACAATGAGCAGTTCTTC,CASSPRDRLTDNEQFF
TRBJ2-7,medium-sized,TRBV20-1,TRBD1,TGCAGTCTCGTACCGGGACAGCACGAGCAGTACTTC,CSLVPGQHEQYF
TRBJ2-3,medium-sized,TRBV4-3,NA,TGCGCCAGCAGCCACCGACGAGCAGTCCCCACAGATACGCAGTATTTT,CASSHRRAVPTDTQYF
TRBJ2-7,many,TRBV20-1,TRBD2,TGCAGTGCTAGAGATTTGACTAGCGGGACGTCTTCTCACGAGCAGTACTTC,CSARDLTSGTSSHEQYF
TRBJ2-3,medium-sized,TRBV11-2,TRBD1,TGTGCCAGCGCGACAGGGCTAAGCACAGATACGCAGTATTTT,CASATGLSTDTQYF
TRBJ1-5,many,TRBV19,TRBD1,TGTGCCAGCAAGGGCCGGACAGGGGATAGCAATCAGCCCCAGCATTTT,CASKGRTGDSNQPQHF
TRBJ2-3,many,TRBV14,NA,TGTGCCAGCAGCAATACACACGATAGCACAGATACGCAGTATTTT,CASSNTHDSTDTQYF
TRBJ2-7,few,TRBV5-1,NA,TGCGCCAGCAGCTCCCGGCCGCTGGGGACCAACGAGCAGTACTTC,CASSSRPLGTNEQYF
TRBJ1-1,few,TRBV23-1,NA,TGCGCCAGATGTAAAGCTTTCTTT,CARCKAFF
TRBJ2-1,many,TRBV7-3,TRBD2,TGTGCCAGCAGCTTAACTAGCGGGTCCGATGAGCAGTTCTTC,CASSLTSGSDEQFF
TRBJ2-2,many,TRBV5-1,NA,TGCGCCAGCAGCTTCGACAGCATCACCGGGGAGCTGTTTTTT,CASSFDSITGELFF
TRBJ2-7,few,TRBV6-6,TRBD2,TGTGCCAGCAGGGTCGGGACTAGCGCTACCTACGAGCAGTACTTC,CASRVGTSATYEQYF
TRBJ1-5,many,TRBV7-2,NA,TGTGCCAGCAGCTTAGATGGAGATAGCAATCAGCCCCAGCATTTT,CASSLDGDSNQPQHF
TRBJ2-3,many,TRBV6-5,NA,TGTGCCAGCAGTTATACCCGCGGGGATACGCAGTATTTT,CASSYTRGDTQYF
TRBJ2-3,many,TRBV7-2,NA,TGTGCCAGCAGGCGCGGGGGCACAGATACGCAGTATTTT,CASRRGGTDTQYF
TRBJ2-1,medium-sized,TRBV20-1,NA,TGCAGTGCTTTACGGAATGAGCAGTTCTTC,CSALRNEQFF
TRBJ2-1,NA,TRBV20-1,NA,TGCAGTGCTAGCGTCATTCGCAATGAGCAGTTCTTC,CSASVIRNEQFF